Each of the 18 T cell receptor beta chains below was sequenced from the same sample in a study of cytomegalovirus exposure and HLA in healthy donors. The primer mix had 60 Vbeta and 13 Jbeta primers. Here immunoSEQ multiplex PCR was the method, and the copy in TCRdb shows in-frame clones only, minus some. The sample lists 90,000 to 150,000 clones; 60% to 85% were seen once. What was sequenced was PBMCs. The origin of the receptors is a man between 45 and 60 years old in good health and CMV-seropositive.

The chain employs TRBV5-1 and TRBJ2-3, with 7 bases identical to TRBD2. Looked up from germline, CDR1 is SGHRS and CDR2 is YFSETQ. The V gene end was trimmed by 4 bases and the J gene end by 5 bases; junction bases not matched to a gene: 13. The CDR3 consists of 16 residues. The DNA of the CDR3 is TGCGCCAGCAGCGCCCAACGCGGGGGTTTTGGAGATACGCAGTATTTT. It encodes CASSAQRGGFGDTQYF. The full variable domain, rest sourced from reference TRBV5-1 and TRBJ2-3, is KAGVTQTPRYLIKTRGQQVTLSCSPISGHRSVSWYQQTPGQGLQFLFEYFSETQRNKGNFPGRFSGRQFSNSRSEMNVSTLELGDSALYLCASSAQRGGFGDTQYFGPGTRLTVL.

This clone was recorded once. The chain is built from TRBV28 and TRBJ1-5, with D possibly matching TRBD1 (5 bases). Germline CDR1 is MDHEN and CDR2 is SYDVKM. V was cut by 10 bases and J by 7 bases, with 20 bases left in between. The CDR3 extends over 14 amino acids. CDR3 amino acids: CATRPAGMVQPQHF. The CDR3 DNA reads TGTGCCACGCGCCCCGCAGGGATGGTACAGCCCCAGCATTTT.

The genes are TRBV28 and TRBJ1-2; D is unresolved. V was cut by 2 bases and J by 0 bases, with 10 bases left in between. CDR3 length: 15 residues. CDR1 is MDHEN, CDR2 SYDVKM, per germline. CDR3 coding DNA: TGTGCCAGCAGTTTACCGCTAGTAGCTAACTATGGCTACACCTTC. This gives the protein CASSLPLVANYGYTF.

The chain couples TRBV4-2 to TRBJ2-7, with 10 bases fitting TRBD2. This CDR3 region has 18 residues. The ends lost 1 base at V and 0 bases at J; junction bases unmatched: 9. CDR1 and CDR2 (germline): LGHNA, YNFKEQ. CDR3 protein: CASSQASGGRYSSYEQYF. As DNA, the CDR3 is TGTGCCAGCAGCCAAGCTAGCGGGGGAAGATATAGCTCCTACGAGCAGTACTTC.

The V and J genes are TRBV6-1 and TRBJ2-7, with D perhaps TRBD1 (6 bases). Germline CDR1 is MNHNS and CDR2 is SASEGT. The CDR3 extends over 14 amino acids. V shed 7 bases and J shed 5 bases, with 18 bases lying between them. The CDR3 region is CASIGQKLPDEQYF. CDR3 sequence (DNA): TGTGCCAGCATAGGACAGAAGCTACCGGACGAGCAGTACTTC.

In DNA, the CDR3 is TGTGCCAGCAGCGCCCGTGGGGGGTTGGGGAATCAGCCCCAGCATTTT. Residues: CASSARGGLGNQPQHF. This sequence joins TRBV5-5 and TRBJ1-5, with D tentatively TRBD1 (5 bases). From germline, CDR1 is SGHKS and CDR2 YYEKEE (reference sequence). The V and J ends lost 4 bases and 4 bases respectively, with 18 bases between them. This CDR3 comprises 16 residues.

This clone has only a few counts. The rearrangement joins TRBV28 to TRBJ1-5; TRBD1 matches at 10 bases. The germline CDR1 and CDR2 sequences are MDHEN and SYDVKM. The CDR3 runs to 16 residues. V gave up 4 bases and J gave up 0 bases; unmatched junction bases: 3. The CDR3 loop reads CASSSGQGNSNQPQHF. The CDR3 DNA sequence: TGTGCCAGCAGTTCGGGACAGGGGAATAGCAATCAGCCCCAGCATTTT.

The rearrangement uses TRBV7-9 and TRBJ1-1, with D unresolved. Germline V CDR1 and CDR2: SEHNR, FQNEAQ (reference sequence). The CDR3 runs to 15 residues. The V and J ends lost 10 bases and 0 bases respectively, with 18 bases between them. The DNA for the CDR3 is TGTGCCACGAGCATGAGAAATTCAATGAACACTGAAGCTTTCTTT. Translation gives CATSMRNSMNTEAFF.

In its sample, this clone was seen a few times. This rearrangement joins TRBV27 to TRBJ2-7; D gene uncertain. The V gene's germline CDR1 is MNHEY and CDR2 SMNVEV (reference sequence). The V end lost 5 bases, the J end lost 3 bases, and 5 bases lay between the germline ends. This CDR3 comprises 11 residues. The CDR3 DNA follows: TGTGCCAGCAGTCCCTTCTACGAGCAGTACTTC. Its protein product is CASSPFYEQYF.

This clone was found once. J is TRBJ2-7 and V is TRBV7-6; D is possibly TRBD1 (5 bases). From germline, CDR1 is SGHVS and CDR2 FNYEAQ. This CDR3 comprises 15 residues. With 1 base removed from V and 0 bases from J, the gap between germline ends came to 10 bases. Here the CDR3 DNA reads TGTGCCAGCAGCTTAGATATAGGGGTCTCCTACGAGCAGTACTTC. It specifies CASSLDIGVSYEQYF.

The genes are TRBV2 and TRBJ1-1; the D gene is possibly TRBD1 (6 bases). V was shortened by 7 bases and J by 0 bases, with 15 bases between the two germline ends. The CDR3 covers 15 residues. Germline lookup yields CDR1 SNHLY and CDR2 FYNNEI. CDR3 DNA: TGTGCCAGCACCAGGACAGTCACAGTGAACACTGAAGCTTTCTTT. Residues: CASTRTVTVNTEAFF.

This sequence joins TRBV5-1 and TRBJ1-1, with D possibly matching TRBD1 (5 bases). V lost 4 bases and J lost 1, with 14 bases in between. This CDR3 region has 15 residues. The germline gives CDR1 SGHRS, CDR2 YFSETQ. This CDR3 is CASSVQSGGNTEAFF. CDR3 DNA sequence: TGCGCCAGCAGCGTTCAATCCGGGGGGAACACTGAAGCTTTCTTT.

The chain joins TRBV7-8 to TRBJ2-5, with 8 bases lining up with TRBD1. The V gene's germline CDR1 is SGHVS and CDR2 FQNEAQ. This CDR3 is built from 17 residues. The V gene end was trimmed by 2 bases and the J gene end by 2 bases; junction bases not matched to a gene: 10. Here the CDR3 reads CASSLRAGGGIQETQYF. CDR3 DNA sequence: TGTGCCAGCAGCTTAAGGGCAGGGGGCGGAATACAAGAGACCCAGTACTTC.

As DNA, the CDR3 is TGTGCCAGCAGCTTAGTGGATGGGGGGGTCGCGGGAGGACAAGAGACCCAGTACTTC. Encoded protein: CASSLVDGGVAGGQETQYF. The gene calls are TRBV7-6 and TRBJ2-5; the match to TRBD2 covers 8 bases. The V gene's germline CDR1 is SGHVS and CDR2 FNYEAQ. The V gene end was trimmed by 1 base and the J gene end by 2 bases; junction bases not matched to a gene: 15. The CDR3 consists of 19 residues.

This chain uses TRBV7-2 with TRBJ1-5; D is perhaps TRBD1 (6 bases). Trimming removed 5 bases at V and 6 bases at J, with 11 bases between. Germline V lookup: CDR1 SGHTA, CDR2 FQGNSA. There are 13 residues in the CDR3. CDR3 in DNA: TGTGCCAGCAGCCCCCGAGGGGGTCAGCCCCAGCATTTT. Translating it yields CASSPRGGQPQHF.

V usage is TRBV6-6 and J usage is TRBJ2-1; D is ambiguous. Deletions cut 5 bases from V and 0 bases from J, with 8 bases between. This CDR3 is 14 amino acids long. Germline V lookup: CDR1 MNHNY, CDR2 SVGAGI (reference sequence). The CDR3 loop is CASSTPSSYNEQFF. CDR3 in DNA: TGTGCCAGCAGTACCCCTAGCTCCTACAATGAGCAGTTCTTC.

This clone showed up just a few times. The chain employs TRBV28 and TRBJ2-3, with a weak D call TRBD1 (6 bases). CDR3 length: 15 amino acids. The V gene's germline CDR1 is MDHEN and CDR2 SYDVKM. V shed 5 bases and J shed 2 bases, with 14 bases lying between them. CDR3 sequence reads: CASSLQGEDTDTQYF. CDR3 nucleotides: TGTGCCAGCAGTCTACAGGGTGAAGACACAGATACGCAGTATTTT.

The chain has TRBV5-1 and TRBJ1-2; 11 nucleotides agree with TRBD1. The V gene's germline CDR1 is SGHRS and CDR2 YFSETQ. CDR3 length: 15 residues. After removal of 0 bases from V and 4 bases from J, the junction contained 2 bases not matched to a gene. In DNA, the CDR3 is TGCGCCAGCAGCTTGGTTGGGACAGGGGGCTATGGCTACACCTTC. Protein: CASSLVGTGGYGYTF.